The source of this T cell receptor (beta chain) is a study of CD8+CD57+ T cells in acquired aplastic anemia. Concerning this clonotype itself: The junction departs from germline at one end; a sequencing error may be responsible.

Genomic DNA served as template for TCR beta VDJ and CDR3 profiling. Each CDR3 protein gets one entry after TCRdb re-called the reads with MiXCR. The repertoire holds 250,000 to 300,000 distinct CDR3 sequences, with 45% to 65% as singletons. The germline V gene encodes CDR1 SGHTA and CDR2 FQGNSA. The CDR3 runs to 14 residues. The TCR was taken from a human donor with severe aplastic anemia or a healthy control (not recorded which). The sequenced sample consisted of sorted CD4+, CD8+, or CD8+CD57+ T cells (not recorded which) from PBMCs. V and J are TRBV7-2 and TRBJ2-7, with 11 positions matching TRBD2. The CDR3 DNA follows: TGCGCCAGCAGTGAGTATCGACTAGCGGGGGAGCAGTACTTC. Amino acids: CASSEYRLAGEQYF.